The 23 T cell receptor beta chains given below trace back to one sample, sequenced in a study of shared clonotypes between healthy human individuals. The protocol was immunoSEQ multiplex PCR, while the TCRdb copy is restricted to in-frame clones and leaves out a portion. The sample shows 850,000 to 1,100,000 clones, 70% to 85% of them seen only once. Sequenced material: memory CD4+ T cells from PBMCs. Specified subset: CD45RA-negative fraction. These receptors came from a man younger than 35 in good health. Some clones in this sample may be carry-over from other donors' samples.

The V and J genes are TRBV2 and TRBJ2-2, with TRBD2 matching over 7 bases. This CDR3 has 15 amino acids. From germline, CDR1 is SNHLY and CDR2 FYNNEI. V dropped 4 bases and J dropped 6; count of bases not matched to a gene: 8. The CDR3 loop is CASSGPGLPSGELFF. The CDR3 nucleotides are TGTGCCAGCAGTGGCCCGGGACTACCCTCCGGGGAGCTGTTTTTT.

This clone was counted only a few times. The chain uses TRBV29-1 and TRBJ2-7; the match to TRBD1 covers 10 bases. Germline CDR1 SQVTM, CDR2 ANQGSEA. This CDR3 contains 13 residues. V was pared by 7 bases and J by 1 base, with 4 bases of the junction left unmatched. The DNA for the CDR3 is TGCAGCGGGGGACAGGGGAATTCCTACGAGCAGTACTTC. Translating it yields CSGGQGNSYEQYF.

The V call is TRBV18, the J call TRBJ1-5; 8 bases align to TRBD1. The CDR3 length is 16 residues. Germline assignment: CDR1 KGHSH and CDR2 LQKENI. V was pared by 3 bases and J by 0 bases, with 4 bases of the junction left unmatched. DNA for the CDR3: TGTGCCAGCTCACCCCAGGGGGCGGGTAGCAATCAGCCCCAGCATTTT. Translation: CASSPQGAGSNQPQHF. Full variable domain (outside the CDR3, taken from reference TRBV18 and TRBJ1-5): NAGVMQNPRHLVRRRGQEARLRCSPMKGHSHVYWYRQLPEEGLKFMVYLQKENIIDESGMPKERFSAEFPKEGPSILRIQQVVRGDSAAYFCASSPQGAGSNQPQHFGDGTRLSIL.

This chain links TRBV7-8 with TRBJ2-6, with D perhaps TRBD2 (7 bases). Germline CDR1 is SGHVS and CDR2 is FQNEAQ. V was clipped by 3 bases and J by 0 bases, with 9 bases between them. There are 16 residues in the CDR3. CDR3 nucleotides: TGTGCCAGCAGCTTGGCGGGGGCCTCTGGGGCCAACGTCCTGACTTTC. Its protein product is CASSLAGASGANVLTF.

The gene calls are TRBV4-2 and TRBJ2-7; weak D call: TRBD2 (7 bases). The V end was cut by 1 base, the J end by 7 bases, with 35 bases between. In germline, CDR1 is LGHNA, CDR2 YNFKEQ. The CDR3 has 21 amino acids. CDR3: CASSQAQGGPERGVPPGEQYF. In DNA, the CDR3 is TGTGCCAGCAGCCAAGCCCAAGGGGGTCCTGAGCGGGGAGTCCCTCCTGGGGAGCAGTACTTC.

The chain recombines TRBV5-1 with TRBJ2-7, with no clear D. Germline assignment: CDR1 SGHRS and CDR2 YFSETQ. Trimming took off 0 bases at V and 6 bases at J, with 16 bases between the two ends. This CDR3 comprises 15 residues. The CDR3 loop is CASSLEPATTSEQYF. CDR3 nucleotides: TGCGCCAGCAGCTTGGAACCAGCAACCACCAGCGAGCAGTACTTC. The variable domain in full, with the rest retrieved from reference TRBV5-1 and TRBJ2-7, is KAGVTQTPRYLIKTRGQQVTLSCSPISGHRSVSWYQQTPGQGLQFLFEYFSETQRNKGNFPGRFSGRQFSNSRSEMNVSTLELGDSALYLCASSLEPATTSEQYFGPGTRLTVT.

A remark on this clone: The same CDR3 can be traced to other DNA sequences in this sample. This sequence joins TRBV7-9 and TRBJ2-3; 10 bases align to TRBD2. The CDR3 is 15 residues long. J gave up 4 bases and V 1 base, and 2 bases lay outside the gene matches. Germline values: CDR1 SEHNR, CDR2 FQNEAQ (reference sequence). As DNA, the CDR3 is TGTGCCAGCAGCTTAGTAGCGGGAGGTGCAGATACGCAGTATTTT. Protein sequence: CASSLVAGGADTQYF.

The chain is built from TRBV18 and TRBJ2-1; 11 bases map to TRBD1. The CDR3 has 15 residues. The ends lost 3 bases at V and 4 bases at J; junction bases unmatched: 2. Germline V gives CDR1 KGHSH, CDR2 LQKENI. The CDR3 spells CASSPGQGEYNEQFF. The CDR3 coding sequence is TGTGCCAGCTCACCGGGACAGGGGGAATACAATGAGCAGTTCTTC.

This clone was found a few times. V is TRBV28 and J is TRBJ1-2; D not certain. Trimming took 5 bases from V and 4 from J, leaving 17 bases between them. The germline gives CDR1 MDHEN, CDR2 SYDVKM. The CDR3 extends over 15 amino acids. CDR3 sequence (DNA): TGTGCCAGCAGTCTCCCCCATTCAACTAGCTATGGCTACACCTTC. It codes for CASSLPHSTSYGYTF.

The V call is TRBV11-2, the J call TRBJ1-1; TRBD1 matches 8 bases. Germline V gene sequence: CDR1 SGHAT, CDR2 FQNNGV. V trimming: 3 bases; J trimming: 8 bases; junction bases outside the gene matches: 2. CDR3 length equals 12 residues. CDR3 bases: TGTGCCAGCAGCTTTGGACAGGGCGAAGCTTTCTTT. Translating it yields CASSFGQGEAFF. The full variable domain, completed using reference TRBV11-2 and TRBJ1-1, is EAGVAQSPRYKIIEKRQSVAFWCNPISGHATLYWYQQILGQGPKLLIQFQNNGVVDDSQLPKDRFSAERLKGVDSTLKIQPAKLEDSAVYLCASSFGQGEAFFGQGTRLTVV.

The rearrangement links TRBV18 to TRBJ1-3, with 7 bases identical to TRBD1. Germline CDR1 is KGHSH and CDR2 is LQKENI. The CDR3 is 15 amino acids. V gave up 2 bases and J gave up 4 bases; unmatched junction bases: 5. CDR3 protein: CASSPIPGGGNTIYF. The CDR3 DNA is TGTGCCAGCTCACCAATCCCAGGGGGAGGAAACACCATATATTTT.

V gene TRBV7-9 combines with J gene TRBJ2-3; 11 nucleotides match TRBD1. The CDR3 is made up of 17 amino acids. V shed 3 bases, J shed 3 bases, and the junction held 8 bases outside the gene matches. Germline CDR1 SEHNR, CDR2 FQNEAQ (reference sequence). CDR3 bases: TGTGCCAGCAGCTTTCTCCCGGGACAGGGGGTAACAGATACGCAGTATTTT. Its protein is CASSFLPGQGVTDTQYF.

This chain connects TRBV2 to TRBJ2-7; tentative D call: TRBD2 (6 bases). The germline V and J ends were trimmed by 5 bases and 4 bases, with 15 bases remaining between them. Germline V lookup: CDR1 SNHLY, CDR2 FYNNEI. The CDR3 spans 14 residues. In DNA, the CDR3 is TGTGCCAGCAGTTCAGCGGGCCCTATTTACGAGCAGTACTTC. It codes for CASSSAGPIYEQYF.

This chain uses TRBV18 with TRBJ1-2, with 9 bases aligning to TRBD1. CDR1 is KGHSH and CDR2 is LQKENI in the germline V gene. Trimming took 2 bases from V and 2 from J; bases not matched to a gene: 0. The CDR3 length is 14 residues. In DNA, the CDR3 is TGTGCCAGCTCACCAGACAGGGGGAACTATGGCTACACCTTC. Translated: CASSPDRGNYGYTF.

The chain carries TRBV14 and TRBJ1-4, with D unresolved. This CDR3 is built from 13 residues. CDR1 is SGHDN, CDR2 FVKESK, per germline. With 3 bases removed from V and 8 bases from J, the gap between germline ends came to 10 bases. Here the CDR3 DNA reads TGTGCCAGCAGCCACGCCTCCGCAGAAAAACTGTTTTTT. Translated, it gives CASSHASAEKLFF.

The rearrangement links TRBV6-5 to TRBJ2-7, with D hard to call. CDR1 is MNHEY and CDR2 is SVGAGI in the germline V gene. V lost 6 bases to trimming and J lost 2 bases, with 14 bases between them. The CDR3 is 14 residues long. The CDR3 protein is CASSSAVRTYEQYF. CDR3 bases: TGTGCCAGCAGCTCGGCGGTTCGGACCTACGAGCAGTACTTC.

The V call is TRBV9, the J call TRBJ2-1, with a possible D match to TRBD1 (6 bases). The V gene's germline CDR1 is SGDLS and CDR2 YYNGEE. The ends were cut back, 3 bases at V and 2 bases at J, with 12 bases in the middle. This CDR3 has 15 amino acids. The CDR3, as DNA: TGTGCCAGCAGCGCGAGCAGGGGTGCCTACAATGAGCAGTTCTTC. It yields the protein CASSASRGAYNEQFF.

This sequence joins TRBV2 and TRBJ2-1; 8 bases map to TRBD1. V lost 6 bases, J lost 9 bases, and 13 bases stayed unmatched. The germline V gene encodes CDR1 SNHLY and CDR2 FYNNEI. The CDR3 totals 15 residues. CDR3 DNA sequence: TGTGCCAGCAGGGTTGGGCAGGGGGCTTTAAGTGAGCAGTTCTTC. Its translation is CASRVGQGALSEQFF.

The chain has TRBV18 and TRBJ1-4; TRBD1 might be the D (6 bases). This CDR3 region has 15 residues. V lost 4 bases to trimming and J lost 8 bases, with 17 bases between them. Germline assignment: CDR1 KGHSH and CDR2 LQKENI. The chain's CDR3 is CASSLSRGTTEKLFF. Here the CDR3 DNA reads TGTGCCAGCTCACTCTCTAGGGGGACAACGGAAAAACTGTTTTTT.

V gene TRBV5-1 combines with J gene TRBJ2-7; the match to TRBD2 covers 15 bases. With V trimmed by 3 bases and J by 1 base, 17 bases remained unmatched. The CDR3 has 21 residues. The germline V gene has CDR1 SGHRS and CDR2 YFSETQ. CDR3 DNA sequence: TGCGCCAGCAGCTATACAGTTTGGACTAGCGGGAGGGCCGGGCCTTCCTACGAGCAGTACTTC. Protein: CASSYTVWTSGRAGPSYEQYF.

The chain carries TRBV4-2 and TRBJ2-1, with 10 bases aligning to TRBD2. Germline-derived CDR1 and CDR2 are LGHNA and YNFKEQ. J was trimmed by 10 bases and V by 0 bases; bases with no gene match: 12. CDR3 length: 17 amino acids. This CDR3 is CASSQDLASGRGKEQFF. CDR3 sequence (DNA): TGTGCCAGCAGCCAAGATCTGGCCAGCGGGAGGGGGAAAGAGCAGTTCTTC.

The chain is built from TRBV9 and TRBJ2-1, with D tentatively TRBD2 (6 bases). The V gene lost 3 bases and the J gene lost 4 bases, with 20 bases spanning the gap. This CDR3 has 17 residues. The V gene's germline CDR1 is SGDLS and CDR2 YYNGEE. The CDR3 region is CASSERDSPTRYNEQFF. The CDR3 nucleotides are TGTGCCAGCAGCGAACGGGACTCCCCAACGAGATACAATGAGCAGTTCTTC.

The J gene is TRBJ2-7, the V gene TRBV28, with 7 bases that match TRBD2. The CDR3 totals 15 residues. Germline lookup yields CDR1 MDHEN and CDR2 SYDVKM. Germline trimming cut 7 bases from V and 1 base from J; bases unmatched to any gene: 10. CDR3 in amino acids: CASTPGGTTSYEQYF. The CDR3 region has the DNA TGTGCCAGCACTCCCGGGGGGACCACTTCCTACGAGCAGTACTTC.